This TCR beta chain derives from a study of CD8+ T cells in alopecia areata. Study at large: People stayed on tofacitinib for 6 to 18 months, then stopped the drug for 6 months. Percentage of affected scalp area was the basis on which treated patients' severity was scored.

Germline CDR1 SNHLY, CDR2 FYNNEI. The germline V and J ends were trimmed by 7 bases and 5 bases, with 18 bases remaining between them. The CDR3 is made up of 15 amino acids. This clone occurred a few times. cDNA prepared by RNA extraction and subsequent reverse transcription served as the template for sequencing. TCRdb's table, derived via immunoSEQ multiplex PCR, lists solely in-frame clones and lacks some. Among 140,000 to 150,000 clones listed, about 51% were seen once. Described treatment: oral pan-JAK inhibitor, 5-10 mg twice daily. PBMCs were stained for CD3, CD4 and CD8, and CD4+ and CD8+ T cells were sorted.

The sequenced sample was CD8+ T cells sorted from blood, obtained at week 4, from a patient treated with tofacitinib. The rearrangement uses TRBV2 and TRBJ2-1; D perhaps matches TRBD1 (6 bases). This receptor was taken from a human donor with alopecia areata. The CDR3 DNA reads TGTGCCAGCATGGGTGGGACATCGTCGGACAATGAGCAGTTCTTC. Translating it yields CASMGGTSSDNEQFF.